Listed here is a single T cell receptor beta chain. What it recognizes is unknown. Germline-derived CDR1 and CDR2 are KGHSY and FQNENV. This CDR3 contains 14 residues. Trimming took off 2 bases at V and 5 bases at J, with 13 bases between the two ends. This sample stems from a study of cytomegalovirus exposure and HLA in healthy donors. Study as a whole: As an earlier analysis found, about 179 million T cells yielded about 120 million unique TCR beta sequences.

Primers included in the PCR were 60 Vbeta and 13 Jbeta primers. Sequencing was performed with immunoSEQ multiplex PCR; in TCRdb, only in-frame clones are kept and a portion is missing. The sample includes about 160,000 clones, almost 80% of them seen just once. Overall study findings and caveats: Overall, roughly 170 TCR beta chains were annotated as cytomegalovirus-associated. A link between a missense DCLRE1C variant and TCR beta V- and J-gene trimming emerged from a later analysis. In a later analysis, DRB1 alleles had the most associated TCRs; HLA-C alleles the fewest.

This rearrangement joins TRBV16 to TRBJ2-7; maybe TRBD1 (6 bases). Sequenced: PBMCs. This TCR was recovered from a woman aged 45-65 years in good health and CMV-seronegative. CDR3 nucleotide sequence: TGTGCCAGCAGCCAAAACAGGGTTAGCCACGAGCAGTACTTC. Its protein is CASSQNRVSHEQYF.